These 32 T cell receptor beta chains originate from one sample sequenced in a study of blood T cells in healthy people across ages. PCR was performed a second time for roughly 7 to 12 cycles using a sample-barcoded 5' primer and a J-beta primer mix. Each CDR3 protein gets one entry after TCRdb re-called the 5' RACE reads with MiXCR. In the table there are roughly 2 million distinct CDR3 sequences, roughly 49% of which are singletons. Sequenced input: blood. These receptors were collected from a woman in her thirties or forties in good health.

The table lists this clonotype with a few counts. The chain links TRBV20-1 to TRBJ1-2, with a weak D call TRBD1 (6 bases). Germline V gene sequence: CDR1 DFQATT, CDR2 SNEGSKA (reference sequence). The germline V and J ends were trimmed by 6 bases and 6 bases, with 23 bases remaining between them. CDR3 length equals 15 residues. The CDR3 sequence is CSARGTGVGKNGYTF. The CDR3 nucleotides are TGCAGTGCAAGGGGGACGGGGGTAGGAAAAAATGGCTACACCTTC.

The V call is TRBV27, the J call TRBJ2-7; 10 bases map to TRBD2. The CDR3 sequence is 16 residues long. Germline CDR1 and CDR2: MNHEY and SMNVEV (reference sequence). Trimming took 4 bases from V and 0 from J; bases not matched to a gene: 6. The CDR3 reads CASSSGTSVPSYEQYF. DNA of the CDR3: TGTGCCAGCAGTTCCGGGACTAGCGTTCCCTCCTACGAGCAGTACTTC.

The gene calls are TRBV9 and TRBJ2-1; weak D call: TRBD2 (6 bases). Gene TRBJ2-7 matches the end of the DNA better, so the J call may be wrong. CDR1 SGDLS and CDR2 YYNGEE come from the germline V gene. This CDR3 has 16 amino acids. The CDR3 reads CASSVELAPSYNEQYF. The CDR3 region has the DNA TGTGCCAGCAGCGTAGAACTAGCCCCATCCTACAATGAGCAGTACTTC.

The chain joins TRBV9 to TRBJ2-5; 13 bases are shared with TRBD2. The CDR3 covers 14 residues. With 4 bases clipped from V and 4 bases from J, the junction kept 1 base outside the gene matches. Germline lookup yields CDR1 SGDLS and CDR2 YYNGEE. The CDR3 coding sequence is TGTGCCAGCAGCACTAGCGGGGGGGCAGAGACCCAGTACTTC. Encoded protein: CASSTSGGAETQYF.

This clonotype appeared a few times. The chain employs TRBV29-1 and TRBJ2-6; 10 nucleotides align to TRBD1. The CDR3 extends over 22 amino acids. Germline CDR1 reads SQVTM; CDR2 reads ANQGSEA. J gave up 0 bases and V 0 bases, and 17 bases lay outside the gene matches. CDR3 amino acids: CSVEETWDRGPIQSSGANVLTF. DNA of the CDR3: TGCAGCGTTGAAGAGACTTGGGACAGGGGCCCCATTCAGAGCTCTGGGGCCAACGTCCTGACTTTC. The full variable domain, rest sourced from reference TRBV29-1 and TRBJ2-6, is SAVISQKPSRDICQRGTSLTIQCQVDSQVTMMFWYRQQPGQSLTLIATANQGSEATYESGFVIDKFPISRPNLTFSTLTVSNMSPEDSSIYLCSVEETWDRGPIQSSGANVLTFGAGSRLTVL.

This clonotype has a handful of counts. The CDR3 DNA follows: TGTGCCAGCAGAAAGACAGGGATAGAGACCCAGTACTTC. This sequence encodes CASRKTGIETQYF. V is TRBV28 and J is TRBJ2-5; 7 bases are shared with TRBD1. The V segment lost 6 bases and the J segment 4 bases; nucleotides outside the gene matches: 5. The germline V gene has CDR1 MDHEN and CDR2 SYDVKM. CDR3 length: 13 residues. Filled out from reference TRBV28 and TRBJ2-5, the complete variable domain reads DVKVTQSSRYLVKRTGEKVFLECVQDMDHENMFWYRQDPGLGLRLIYFSYDVKMKEKGDIPEGYSVSREKKERFSLILESASTNQTSMYLCASRKTGIETQYFGPGTRLLVL.

This chain connects TRBV6-6 to TRBJ2-6, with D hard to call. Germline V CDR1 and CDR2: MNHNY, SVGAGI (reference sequence). The length of the CDR3 is 17 residues. Between the trimmed V and J ends, which lost 2 bases and 0 bases, there was a span of 11 bases. The CDR3 region has the DNA TGTGCCAGCAGTTACCCGACAAGTGTCTCTGGGGCCAACGTCCTGACTTTC. This translates into CASSYPTSVSGANVLTF.

This clonotype was picked up one time. Written as DNA, the CDR3 is TGCAGTGCTAGAGGGCCCGACAGCAATTCACCCCTCCACTTT. It encodes CSARGPDSNSPLHF. This rearrangement joins TRBV20-1 to TRBJ1-6; D is perhaps TRBD1 (5 bases). The CDR3 spans 14 residues. V was trimmed by 1 base and J by 7 bases, leaving 11 bases between them. The V gene's germline CDR1 is DFQATT and CDR2 SNEGSKA (reference sequence).

This sequence joins TRBV6-4 and TRBJ2-3; no clear D. V gave up 4 bases and J gave up 2 bases, with 10 bases separating them. The CDR3 spans 14 residues. In germline, CDR1 is MRHNA, CDR2 SNTAGT. CDR3 in amino acids: CASSADSDTDTQYF. The CDR3 coding sequence is TGTGCCAGCAGTGCTGACTCTGACACAGATACGCAGTATTTT.

The chain is built from TRBV7-9 and TRBJ2-7, with TRBD1 matching over 12 bases. J gave up 7 bases and V 5 bases, and 9 bases lay outside the gene matches. Germline CDR1 reads SEHNR; CDR2 reads FQNEAQ (reference sequence). The CDR3 totals 15 residues. CDR3 amino acids: CASSIRDRGLNEQYF. CDR3 in DNA: TGTGCCAGCAGCATCCGGGACAGGGGGCTGAATGAGCAGTACTTC. The full variable domain, in which reference TRBV7-9 and TRBJ2-7 provide the parts outside the CDR3, is DTGVSQNPRHKITKRGQNVTFRCDPISEHNRLYWYRQTLGQGPEFLTYFQNEAQLEKSRLLSDRFSAERPKGSFSTLEIQRTEQGDSAMYLCASSIRDRGLNEQYFGPGTRLTVT.

The V call is TRBV28, the J call TRBJ1-2, with 12 bases aligning to TRBD1. The CDR3 covers 15 residues. The V and J ends lost 5 bases and 5 bases, in that order; junction bases with no gene match: 6. Looked up from germline, CDR1 is MDHEN and CDR2 is SYDVKM. For the CDR3, the DNA is TGTGCCAGCAGTCACGGGACAGGGGGCAATTATGGCTACACCTTC. This encodes CASSHGTGGNYGYTF.

The rearrangement links TRBV6-2 or TRBV6-3 to TRBJ1-2; 10 bases are a match to TRBD1. CDR3 size: 15 residues. V was pared by 7 bases and J by 7 bases, with 12 bases of the junction left unmatched. Per the germline V gene, CDR1 is MNHEY and CDR2 is SVGEGT. The CDR3 coding sequence is TGTGCCAGCACGGTTGGAGGGACAGGGGAGCGTGGCTACACCTTC. Protein: CASTVGGTGERGYTF.

To note about this clonotype: One junction end does not reproduce the germline sequence, and a read error may be involved. V usage is TRBV9 and J usage is TRBJ2-6; either TRBD1 or TRBD2 may fit D (5 bases each). The V gene's germline CDR1 is SGDLS and CDR2 YYNGEE. CDR3 length equals 15 residues. Written as DNA, the CDR3 is TGTGCCAGCAGCGGAGGGTCCTCTGGGGCCAACGTCCAGACTTTC. Protein sequence: CASSGGSSGANVQTF.

The chain couples TRBV20-1 to TRBJ1-2; TRBD1 agrees at 12 bases. Germline V gives CDR1 DFQATT, CDR2 SNEGSKA (reference sequence). The V gene end was trimmed by 3 bases and the J gene end by 7 bases; junction bases not matched to a gene: 0. The CDR3 extends over 12 amino acids. The CDR3 coding sequence is TGCAGTGCTAGGGGACAGGGGGCTGGCTACACCTTC. Residues: CSARGQGAGYTF.

The rearrangement uses TRBV3-1 and TRBJ2-7, with D maybe TRBD2 (6 bases). The DNA end lines up better with TRBJ2-5; the J call may be wrong. Germline V gene lookup returns CDR1 LGHDT and CDR2 YNNKEL (reference sequence). CDR3 length: 16 residues. The CDR3 loop is CASSQEGAGPVGTQYF. The CDR3 nucleotides read TGTGCCAGCAGCCAAGAAGGGGCGGGGCCTGTGGGGACCCAGTACTTC.

This clonotype was counted between two and nine times. CDR3 loop: CASSPPGVHEQFF. As DNA, the CDR3 is TGTGCCAGCAGCCCCCCCGGAGTTCATGAGCAGTTCTTC. The chain employs TRBV12-3 or TRBV12-4 and TRBJ2-1; D is unresolved. The CDR3 is 13 amino acids. V was pared by 6 bases and J by 8 bases, with 14 bases between.

This clonotype has more than one count but fewer than ten. V and J are TRBV15 and TRBJ1-6, with TRBD1 as a possible D gene (5 bases). V dropped 0 bases and J dropped 7 bases, with 10 bases sitting between them. Germline CDR1 reads LNHNV; CDR2 reads YYDKDF (reference sequence). This CDR3 is built from 15 residues. The CDR3 reads CATSRDLQGNSPLHF. The DNA of the CDR3 is TGTGCCACCAGCAGAGATCTGCAGGGCAATTCACCCCTCCACTTT.

This chain links TRBV25-1 with TRBJ1-2; D ambiguous. V was clipped by 3 bases and J by 3 bases, with 14 bases between them. The CDR3 loop spans 15 amino acids. Germline V lookup: CDR1 MGHDK, CDR2 SYGVNS. The CDR3 DNA follows: TGTGCCAGCAGTGACCGGGGAGACGGAGACTATGGCTACACCTTC. Protein: CASSDRGDGDYGYTF.

The chain combines TRBV3-1 with TRBJ2-4; D perhaps matches TRBD1 (6 bases). The J call may be faulty, since TRBJ2-5 better matches the DNA end. This CDR3 has 17 amino acids. Germline V gives CDR1 LGHDT, CDR2 YNNKEL (reference sequence). The CDR3 DNA reads as TGTGCCAGCAGCCAACGAGGCTGGGGGCGCTTCCAAGAGACCCAGTACTTC. This gives the protein CASSQRGWGRFQETQYF.

The chain couples TRBV7-9 to TRBJ1-2, with a weak D call TRBD1 (6 bases). The CDR3 sequence is 16 residues long. Trimming removed 5 bases at V and 0 bases at J, with 16 bases between. Germline V gives CDR1 SEHNR, CDR2 FQNEAQ (reference sequence). The DNA for the CDR3 is TGTGCCAGCAGCGCCTGGGCAGGGGCGACTAACTATGGCTACACCTTC. This encodes CASSAWAGATNYGYTF.

A note on this clonotype: The CDR3 end shows no conserved phenylalanine or tryptophan, and so a read error is likely. The CDR3 DNA reads as TGTGCCAGCAGCAGGGCGCAAGAGACCCAGTACATC. Its protein is CASSRAQETQYI. The V and J genes are TRBV5-5 and TRBJ2-5; unclear D gene. Germline CDR1 is SGHKS and CDR2 is YYEKEE (reference sequence). The V end lost 4 bases, the J end lost 2 bases, and 6 bases lay between the germline ends. This CDR3 spans 12 amino acids.

The chain carries TRBV9 and TRBJ2-5; D gene unclear. Gene TRBJ2-7 matches the end of the DNA better, so the J call may be wrong. This CDR3 comprises 13 residues. CDR1 SGDLS and CDR2 YYNGEE come from the germline V gene. The CDR3 DNA sequence: TGTGCCAGCAGCGTCGACACGGCCTACGAGCAGTACTTC. Its translation: CASSVDTAYEQYF.

Note on this clonotype: The conserved closing phenylalanine or tryptophan is absent in this CDR3, likely reflecting a read error. The genes are TRBV4-1 and TRBJ1-5, with D possibly TRBD1 on 6 matching bases. Germline CDR1 and CDR2: MGHRA and YSYEKL. The CDR3 spans 17 residues. V was cut by 0 bases and J by 4 bases, with 16 bases left in between. CDR3 nucleotide sequence: TGCGCCAGCAGCCAAGATCCCGGGACAAGGAGGAATCAGCCCCAGCATTAT. The encoded protein is CASSQDPGTRRNQPQHY.

CDR3: CASTWGAGYTF. CDR3 DNA: TGTGCCAGCACCTGGGGCGCTGGCTACACCTTC. The chain recombines TRBV28 with TRBJ1-2; D is possibly TRBD1 (5 bases). CDR1 is MDHEN and CDR2 is SYDVKM in the germline V gene. This CDR3 comprises 11 residues. V was clipped by 7 bases and J by 7 bases, with 10 bases between them.

CDR3: CSAPTQASYGYTF. The DNA for the CDR3 is TGCAGTGCTCCTACACAGGCCTCCTATGGCTACACCTTC. The V and J genes are TRBV20-1 and TRBJ1-2, with a tentative D call TRBD1 (5 bases). Germline values: CDR1 DFQATT, CDR2 SNEGSKA (reference sequence). CDR3 length equals 13 residues. The V and J ends lost 5 bases and 4 bases respectively, with 14 bases between them.

The table lists this clonotype with a few counts. V gene TRBV28 combines with J gene TRBJ2-1, with 7 bases that match TRBD1. Trimming cost V 5 bases and J 11 bases; bases outside gene matches: 6. CDR3 length: 12 residues. The V gene's germline CDR1 is MDHEN and CDR2 SYDVKM. The CDR3: CASSPGGEQQFF. The CDR3 DNA reads TGTGCCAGCAGTCCAGGGGGAGAGCAGCAGTTCTTC.

The chain couples TRBV4-2 to TRBJ2-5, with D maybe TRBD2 (5 bases). The CDR3 runs to 16 residues. V was clipped by 1 base and J by 2 bases, with 14 bases between them. The germline CDR1 and CDR2 sequences are LGHNA and YNFKEQ. CDR3 residues: CASSQAGRGEQETQYF. The CDR3, as DNA: TGTGCCAGCAGCCAAGCTGGACGGGGTGAACAAGAGACCCAGTACTTC.

The chain uses TRBV28 and TRBJ1-5, with TRBD1 matching 7 bases. The CDR3 sequence is 16 residues long. Looked up from germline, CDR1 is MDHEN and CDR2 is SYDVKM. Trimming cost V 3 bases and J 4 bases; bases outside gene matches: 9. In DNA form, the CDR3 reads TGTGCCAGCAGTTTTGAACGGGACAGAGCTAATCAGCCCCAGCATTTT. Protein: CASSFERDRANQPQHF. Filled out from reference TRBV28 and TRBJ1-5, the complete variable domain reads DVKVTQSSRYLVKRTGEKVFLECVQDMDHENMFWYRQDPGLGLRLIYFSYDVKMKEKGDIPEGYSVSREKKERFSLILESASTNQTSMYLCASSFERDRANQPQHFGDGTRLSIL.

The V call is TRBV6-2 or TRBV6-3, the J call TRBJ2-3; 10 nucleotides agree with TRBD2. Per germline, CDR1 MNHEY and CDR2 SVGEGT. CDR3 length: 15 residues. The J segment lost 4 bases and the V segment lost 7 bases, leaving 8 bases of the junction unmatched. In nucleotides, the CDR3 is TGTGCCAGCACCCTTAGCGGGGGGCAATCAGATACGCAGTATTTT. Translated: CASTLSGGQSDTQYF.

This clonotype has a handful of counts. V and J are TRBV6-6 and TRBJ2-5; no clear D gene. CDR1 and CDR2 from the germline V gene are MNHNY and SVGAGI (reference sequence). The V end was cut by 6 bases, the J end by 3 bases, with 8 bases between. This CDR3 is 12 amino acids long. CDR3 protein: CASRIEEETQYF. As DNA, the CDR3 is TGTGCCAGCAGAATAGAGGAAGAGACCCAGTACTTC.

The V gene is TRBV20-1, the J gene TRBJ2-5, with D possibly TRBD1 on 6 matching bases. The CDR3 totals 11 residues. V was pared by 5 bases and J by 11 bases, with 15 bases between. Per the germline V gene, CDR1 is DFQATT and CDR2 is SNEGSKA (reference sequence). The CDR3 here is CSAGATGQQYF. The CDR3 bases are TGCAGTGCTGGGGCTACAGGGCAGCAGTACTTC.

This chain links TRBV6-1 with TRBJ2-3, with 7 bases lining up with TRBD2. Germline V CDR1 and CDR2: MNHNS, SASEGT. Trimming at V came to 3 bases and at J to 0 bases, leaving 3 bases not matched to a gene. The CDR3 is made up of 15 amino acids. CDR3: CASSEGGKSTDTQYF. The CDR3 DNA reads TGTGCCAGCAGTGAGGGGGGGAAAAGCACAGATACGCAGTATTTT.